A selection of T cell receptor beta chains follows, all from one sample in a study of blood T cell repertoires in COVID-19. Profiled with immunoSEQ multiplex PCR; TCRdb holds only in-frame clones, not every one. The sample lists about 75,000 clones, 84% occurring once. Input material: peripheral blood. These receptors were collected from a woman in her fifties or sixties with acute or convalescent COVID-19. Both conserved end residues are trimmed from each CDR3. Each record gives: clone size, V gene, J gene, CDR3 protein. Size values are once, few and many counts, or a class for expanded clones, and some rows have none.

few	TRBV2	TRBJ2-1	ASSYDTSSYNEQF
NA	TRBV9	TRBJ1-2	ASGSMTGGANYGYT
NA	TRBV24-1	TRBJ2-7	ATSVLPTVHASYEQY
NA	TRBV5-5	TRBJ2-3	ASSLVLAGSTDTQY
NA	TRBV11-2	TRBJ2-1	ASSLDDMGGNEQF
NA	TRBV18	TRBJ2-3	ASSPGLAGGSGDTQY
NA	TRBV3-1/TRBV3-2	TRBJ1-2	ASSQVGWQIYGYT
NA	TRBV12-3/TRBV12-4	TRBJ1-1	ASRPDTEAF
NA	TRBV4-3	TRBJ2-3	ASSQDCSGRAQDTQY
NA	TRBV3-1/TRBV3-2	TRBJ2-7	ASSQVGRSYEQY
few	TRBV13	TRBJ1-2	ASSPRTVPSYT
NA	TRBV19	TRBJ2-1	ASSINTRRNEQF
NA	TRBV11-2	TRBJ2-7	ASSLETTPDEQY
NA	TRBV5-6	TRBJ2-7	ASSLGGGDFYEQY
NA	TRBV5-4	TRBJ2-7	ASSRTSGEQY
NA	TRBV7-2	TRBJ2-2	ASSHDQGNTGELF
NA	TRBV21-1	TRBJ1-1	ASSPPTGYGTEAF
NA	TRBV2	TRBJ2-7	ASREFTGVYEQY
NA	TRBV3-1/TRBV3-2	TRBJ1-4	ASSQGAGRNEKLF
NA	TRBV3-1/TRBV3-2	TRBJ1-2	ASSQVQDRIDYGYT
NA	TRBV3-1/TRBV3-2	TRBJ2-1	ASSQGGAGGPQF
NA	TRBV30	TRBJ2-7	ACTGQGYEQY
few	TRBV2	TRBJ1-1	ASSEGTLGEAF
NA	TRBV13	TRBJ2-3	ASSLGQTYSTDTQY
NA	TRBV27	TRBJ2-5	ASSHSGVGETQY
NA	TRBV9	TRBJ1-6	ASNREGSSYNSPLH
NA	TRBV7-3	TRBJ2-2	ASSLNPGNTGELF
NA	TRBV5-4	TRBJ2-1	ASSRRTGVWDEQF
NA	TRBV5-1	TRBJ2-5	ASSSIGRGEETQY
few	TRBV19	TRBJ1-6	ATTRTGGSSPLH
NA	TRBV3-1/TRBV3-2	TRBJ1-1	ASSQDRVGGVVNTEAF
NA	TRBV4-2	TRBJ1-1	ASSGRGGNTEAF
NA	TRBV27	TRBJ2-6	ASSFAGQGFSGANVLT
NA	TRBV19	TRBJ2-1	ASKASSYNEQF
NA	TRBV28	TRBJ1-1	ASSLWAGGTEAF
NA	TRBV30	TRBJ1-3	AWSVLFPGNTIY
NA	TRBV28	TRBJ1-6	ASIDRDYSPLH
NA	TRBV2	TRBJ2-4	ASRVAGAKNIQY
NA	TRBV19	TRBJ1-2	ASSIDEASGGYT
NA	TRBV11-2	TRBJ1-2	ASSSPRGGANYGYT
NA	TRBV27	TRBJ2-2	ASSPQTRTGELF